Listed here are 30 T cell receptor beta chains from one sample, sequenced in a study of CD8+CD57+ T cells in acquired aplastic anemia listed by TCRdb under 2018. The instrument was an Illumina HiSeq 2000. Profiling of TCR beta VDJ combinations and CDR3 sequences used genomic DNA as the template. In TCRdb, the public reads were trimmed at Q25 with fastp and aligned with MiXCR, with productive beta chains retained. One record per CDR3 amino acid sequence lists the most common genes and DNA. The sample includes 130,000 or so distinct CDR3 sequences, with roughly 40% observed a single time. Of the sample, less than 8.5% falls within the top ten clones. The sample consisted of sorted CD4+, CD8+, or CD8+CD57+ T cells (not recorded which) from PBMCs. These TCRs come from a human donor in good health, serving as a control.

This clonotype has a count of ten or more. The chain is built from TRBV10-1 and TRBJ1-6; D not resolved. The CDR3 is 13 amino acids. Trimming shortened V by 0 bases and J by 9 bases, and 6 bases separated the two germline ends. CDR1 is WNHNN, CDR2 SYGVQD, per germline (reference sequence). This chain's CDR3 is CASSESASSPLHF. The CDR3 coding sequence is TGCGCCAGCAGTGAGTCCGCCTCTTCACCCCTCCACTTT.

This clonotype occurred many times. The rearrangement uses TRBV6-2 or TRBV6-3 and TRBJ2-7, with 7 bases identical to TRBD1. The CDR3 runs 15 residues. With V trimmed by 7 bases and J by 1 base, 10 bases remained unmatched. Germline-derived CDR1 and CDR2 are MNHEY and SVGEGT. CDR3: CASTPMTGWSYEQYF. The CDR3 DNA reads TGTGCCAGCACCCCCATGACAGGGTGGTCCTACGAGCAGTACTTC.

The chain uses TRBV18 and TRBJ2-5; D might be TRBD2 (5 bases). The V gene's germline CDR1 is KGHSH and CDR2 LQKENI. Trimming took 4 bases from V and 2 from J, leaving 14 bases between them. The CDR3 is made up of 15 amino acids. CDR3 region: CASSRREGKQETQYF. The DNA for the CDR3 is TGTGCCAGCTCACGACGAGAGGGCAAACAAGAGACCCAGTACTTC.

This clonotype was seen at least ten times. The chain couples TRBV24-1 to TRBJ1-5; 7 bases are a match to TRBD1. V trimming: 8 bases; J trimming: 6 bases; junction bases outside the gene matches: 18. Germline V gene sequence: CDR1 KGHDR, CDR2 SFDVKD. The CDR3 loop spans 17 amino acids. This chain's CDR3 is CATITKQQGVGGQPQHF. CDR3 bases: TGTGCCACCATAACTAAGCAGCAGGGGGTGGGGGGTCAGCCCCAGCATTTT.

This clonotype has only a few counts. The CDR3 loop is CAWSRDRGNQPQHF. CDR3 bases: TGTGCCTGGAGCCGGGACAGGGGAAATCAGCCCCAGCATTTT. V is TRBV30 and J is TRBJ1-5; TRBD1 aligns across 10 bases. The CDR3 spans 14 residues. The junction had 3 bases not matched to a gene; V was cut back by 3 bases and J by 4 bases. CDR1 and CDR2 (germline): GTSNPN, SVGIG (reference sequence). Drawing the rest from reference TRBV30 and TRBJ1-5, the complete variable domain is SQTIHQWPATLVQPVGSPLSLECTVEGTSNPNLYWYRQAAGRGLQLLFYSVGIGQISSEVPQNLSASRPQDRQFILSSKKLLLSDSGFYLCAWSRDRGNQPQHFGDGTRLSIL.

About this clonotype: A much more abundant neighbour one base away suggests this may be a read error. This chain joins TRBV6-4 and TRBJ2-2, with D maybe TRBD2 (7 bases). The length of the CDR3 is 19 residues. Per the germline V gene, CDR1 is MRHNA and CDR2 is SNTAGT. In nucleotides, the CDR3 is TGTGCCAGCAGTGACTCACGCCCTGGGGGGGCAGGGTCGGGCGGGGAGCTGTCTTTT. Its translation is CASSDSRPGGAGSGGELSF.

A remark on this clonotype: A much larger clone lies a single base off, so this may be a read error. The chain is built from TRBV28 and TRBJ2-3; either TRBD1 or TRBD2 may supply D (5 bases each). The CDR3 spans 13 residues. Germline assignment: CDR1 MDHEN and CDR2 SYDVKM. The CDR3 region has the DNA TGTGCCAGTGGGACGCCTAGCACAGGTACGCAGTATTTT. It yields the protein CASGTPSTGTQYF.

This clonotype was recorded at least ten times. This sequence joins TRBV20-1 and TRBJ1-5; D gene uncertain. The CDR3 consists of 13 residues. Trimming shortened V by 2 bases and J by 0 bases, and 5 bases separated the two germline ends. CDR1 is DFQATT, CDR2 SNEGSKA, per germline (reference sequence). CDR3 sequence (DNA): TGCAGTGCTAGACCTCTTAGCAATCAGCCCCAGCATTTT. The encoded protein is CSARPLSNQPQHF.

This clonotype was counted ten times or more. The chain recombines TRBV6-1 with TRBJ2-1, with TRBD1 matching 8 bases. Per germline, CDR1 MNHNS and CDR2 SASEGT. The junction had 5 bases not matched to a gene; V was cut back by 3 bases and J by 7 bases. The CDR3 is made up of 14 amino acids. The DNA of the CDR3 is TGTGCCAGCAGTGAGGACAGGGTGCTAAATGAGCAGTTCTTC. This translates into CASSEDRVLNEQFF.

The chain uses TRBV7-2 and TRBJ2-7; D may match TRBD1 or TRBD2 (5 bases each). V lost 9 bases, J lost 6 bases, and 24 bases lay in between. This CDR3 is 15 amino acids long. Looked up from germline, CDR1 is SGHTA and CDR2 is FQGNSA. The chain's CDR3 is CASSGARITFREQYF. CDR3 nucleotide sequence: TGTGCCAGTTCCGGGGCAAGAATAACGTTCCGCGAGCAGTACTTC.

This chain connects TRBV29-1 to TRBJ2-1; tentative D call: TRBD2 (6 bases). Trimming took off 4 bases at V and 6 bases at J, with 10 bases between the two ends. Germline V gene lookup returns CDR1 SQVTM and CDR2 ANQGSEA. This CDR3 has 12 amino acids. The CDR3 DNA is TGCAGCGTTGTTGCGGGGACCAATGAGCAGTTCTTC. Protein sequence: CSVVAGTNEQFF.

The CDR3 DNA follows: TGTGCCAGTAGATCCTGGCCCGGGGATGGTGGCTACACCTTC. It encodes CASRSWPGDGGYTF. The chain uses TRBV19 and TRBJ1-2; unclear D gene. This CDR3 is 14 amino acids long. The ends were cut back, 6 bases at V and 7 bases at J, with 18 bases in the middle. Germline CDR1 and CDR2: LNHDA and SQIVND (reference sequence).

Note on this clonotype: Given the absence of the conserved phenylalanine or tryptophan at the CDR3 end, a read error is likely. The DNA is left out, because the CDR3 cannot be placed on it with certainty; the CDR3 is given as TCRdb lists it. V and J are TRBV20-1 and TRBJ2-5; no DNA check was done on the table's D call, TRBD1. Including both end residues, the CDR3 is 13 amino acids long. Per the germline V gene, CDR1 is DFQATT and CDR2 is SNEGSKA (reference sequence). The CDR3 sequence is CSAPLREGAPQHL.

The rearrangement uses TRBV12-3 or TRBV12-4 and TRBJ1-5, with 9 bases that match TRBD1. The CDR3 covers 16 residues. J gave up 6 bases and V 3 bases, and 9 bases lay outside the gene matches. CDR3 DNA sequence: TGTGCCAGCAGTTTTACCGGGACAGGGAGGGGTCAGCCCCAGCATTTT. Translated, it gives CASSFTGTGRGQPQHF.

This clonotype was counted ten times or more. This chain links TRBV9 with TRBJ2-1; either TRBD1 or TRBD2 may supply D (6 bases each). The V gene lost 4 bases and the J gene lost 7 bases, with 21 bases spanning the gap. CDR3 length: 16 residues. CDR1 is SGDLS and CDR2 is YYNGEE in the germline V gene. The CDR3 DNA follows: TGTGCCAGCAGCCTCGAGGGGGGAAAAGCCGGAAATGAGCAGTTCTTC. Translated, it gives CASSLEGGKAGNEQFF.

The chain has TRBV19 and TRBJ2-7, with TRBD2 as a possible D gene (6 bases). The CDR3 has 14 residues. Germline CDR1 and CDR2: LNHDA and SQIVND (reference sequence). V lost 9 bases and J lost 4, with 19 bases in between. CDR3 in amino acids: CASSPRESQYEQYF. The CDR3 nucleotides are TGTGCCAGCAGCCCCCGGGAGAGCCAGTACGAGCAGTACTTC.

The chain recombines TRBV19 with TRBJ1-1; a weak D match, TRBD1 (6 bases). Germline CDR1 and CDR2: LNHDA and SQIVND (reference sequence). V shed 4 bases and J shed 10 bases, with 10 bases lying between them. CDR3 length: 11 amino acids. CDR3 sequence (DNA): TGTGCCAGTAGTACCTTACAGGGAGCTTTCTTT. Translated: CASSTLQGAFF. The full variable domain, in which reference TRBV19 and TRBJ1-1 provide the parts outside the CDR3, is DGGITQSPKYLFRKEGQNVTLSCEQNLNHDAMYWYRQDPGQGLRLIYYSQIVNDFQKGDIAEGYSVSREKKESFPLTVTSAQKNPTAFYLCASSTLQGAFFGQGTRLTVV.

This clonotype was picked up a small number of times. The chain uses TRBV11-1 and TRBJ2-1; D remains ambiguous. Germline V gene sequence: CDR1 SGHAT, CDR2 FQDESV (reference sequence). V lost 1 base and J 2 bases, leaving 6 bases between the germline ends. The CDR3 has 14 amino acids. The CDR3 DNA sequence: TGTGCCAGCAGCTTAGAGGGCCCCTACAATGAGCAGTTCTTC. Its translation: CASSLEGPYNEQFF. Filled out from reference TRBV11-1 and TRBJ2-1, the complete variable domain reads EAEVAQSPRYKITEKSQAVAFWCDPISGHATLYWYRQILGQGPELLVQFQDESVVDDSQLPKDRFSAERLKGVDSTLKIQPAELGDSAMYLCASSLEGPYNEQFFGPGTRLTVL.

V and J are TRBV19 and TRBJ2-7; D remains unclear. Trimming took 0 bases from V and 5 from J, leaving 11 bases between them. The length of the CDR3 is 14 residues. The V gene's germline CDR1 is LNHDA and CDR2 SQIVND (reference sequence). The DNA of the CDR3 is TGTGCCAGTAGTATAGAGTGGTCAATCGACGAGCAGTACTTC. Translating it yields CASSIEWSIDEQYF.

This clonotype was counted only a few times. The chain recombines TRBV9 with TRBJ2-7; D call uncertain. CDR3 length equals 10 residues. V was trimmed by 10 bases and J by 3 bases, leaving 8 bases between them. Germline V gene data show CDR1 as SGDLS and CDR2 as YYNGEE. CDR3 sequence reads: CAPVIYEQYF. The CDR3 bases are TGTGCCCCCGTAATCTACGAGCAGTACTTC.

This clonotype turned up a few times. The rearrangement uses TRBV10-3 and TRBJ2-3; TRBD1 matches at 8 bases. Trimming at V came to 3 bases and at J to 2 bases, leaving 7 bases not matched to a gene. From germline, CDR1 is ENHRY and CDR2 SYGVKD. The CDR3 totals 16 residues. CDR3 residues: CAISERTGLTTDTQYF. The DNA of the CDR3 is TGTGCCATCAGTGAACGGACAGGGTTGACCACAGATACGCAGTATTTT.

The chain joins TRBV7-6 to TRBJ2-6; D not resolved. Germline V gene sequence: CDR1 SGHVS, CDR2 FNYEAQ. V was cut by 7 bases and J by 15 bases, with 7 bases left in between. The CDR3 is made up of 9 amino acids. CDR3 nucleotide sequence: TGTGCCAGCACCACAGACCTGACTTTC. This codes for CASTTDLTF.

There are many counts of this clonotype. The chain couples TRBV6-1 to TRBJ1-2; the match to TRBD1 covers 12 bases. The CDR3 totals 15 residues. Trimming removed 6 bases from V and 4 bases from J; junction bases left unmatched: 6. Germline V gene lookup returns CDR1 MNHNS and CDR2 SASEGT. The CDR3 bases are TGTGCCAGCAGCCCTGGGACAGGGGGCTCCTATGGCTACACCTTC. Protein: CASSPGTGGSYGYTF.

This clonotype was counted at least ten times. A junction boundary mismatches the germline segment, possibly from a read error. J is TRBJ2-1 and V is TRBV2; D is unresolved. This CDR3 is built from 11 residues. The germline V gene encodes CDR1 SNHLY and CDR2 FYNNEI. The CDR3 nucleotides are TGTGCCAGCAGCGAAGACACTGAGCAGTTCTTC. Its protein product is CASSEDTEQFF. The entire variable domain, with the rest obtained from reference TRBV2 and TRBJ2-1, is as follows: EPEVTQTPSHQVTQMGQEVILRCVPISNHLYFYWYRQILGQKVEFLVSFYNNEISEKSEIFDDQFSVERPDGSNFTLKIRSTKLEDSAMYFCASSEDTEQFFGPGTRLTVL.

For this clonotype: Just one base apart from a much larger clone, this may be a read error. The chain carries TRBV5-1 and TRBJ2-1; D is tentatively TRBD1 or TRBD2 (5 bases each). V lost 3 bases to trimming and J lost 9 bases, with 16 bases between them. CDR1 SGHRS and CDR2 YFSETQ come from the germline V gene. The CDR3 sequence is 14 residues long. DNA of the CDR3: TGCGCCAGCAGCTCAGTCCAACGGGGCCCTGAGCAGTTCTTC. Translated, it gives CASSSVQRGPEQFF.

The chain joins TRBV15 to TRBJ1-5; 7 nucleotides match TRBD1. CDR3 length equals 17 residues. Trimming removed 1 base from V and 3 bases from J; junction bases left unmatched: 9. Germline values: CDR1 LNHNV, CDR2 YYDKDF (reference sequence). This CDR3 is CATSRGQGGGVNQPQHF. CDR3 in DNA: TGTGCCACCAGCAGAGGACAGGGCGGGGGGGTCAATCAGCCCCAGCATTTT.

This clonotype appeared many times. The chain combines TRBV11-3 with TRBJ1-4, with TRBD1 as a possible D gene (5 bases). Trimming took off 3 bases at V and 8 bases at J, with 10 bases between the two ends. CDR1 and CDR2 (germline): SGHNT, YENEEA. CDR3 size: 13 residues. The CDR3 sequence: CASSLGDDEKLFF. CDR3 sequence (DNA): TGTGCCAGCAGCTTGGGGGACGACGAAAAACTGTTTTTT.

This clonotype was found many times. One base away lies a much larger clone, so this may be a sequencing read error. Because it lacks the conserved phenylalanine or tryptophan at the end, this CDR3 is likely a read error. The chain combines TRBV20-1 with TRBJ2-7; D possibly corresponds to TRBD1 (6 bases). Germline-derived CDR1 and CDR2 are DFQATT and SNEGSKA (reference sequence). V lost 3 bases and J lost 0, with 15 bases in between. The CDR3 contains 15 residues. The CDR3 nucleotides read TGCAGTGCTAGGATACACAGGGCCCCCTCCTACGAGCAGTACCTC. It encodes CSARIHRAPSYEQYL.

This clonotype was seen once. V gene TRBV19 combines with J gene TRBJ2-1, with D possibly matching TRBD1 (6 bases). The germline gives CDR1 LNHDA, CDR2 SQIVND (reference sequence). CDR3 length equals 18 residues. Trimming took off 4 bases at V and 4 bases at J, with 23 bases between the two ends. DNA for the CDR3: TGTGCCAGTAGTAAAGGGGGAAACCGCCCAAGACAGTACAATGAGCAGTTCTTC. It translates to CASSKGGNRPRQYNEQFF.

Many counts were recorded for this clonotype. The CDR3 loop reads CSAGTPNQLFF. As DNA, the CDR3 is TGCAGTGCTGGTACGCCGAACCAGCTGTTTTTT. This chain uses TRBV20-1 with TRBJ1-4, with unresolved D. V was pared by 5 bases and J by 14 bases, with 15 bases between. The germline CDR1 and CDR2 sequences are DFQATT and SNEGSKA (reference sequence). The CDR3 spans 11 residues.